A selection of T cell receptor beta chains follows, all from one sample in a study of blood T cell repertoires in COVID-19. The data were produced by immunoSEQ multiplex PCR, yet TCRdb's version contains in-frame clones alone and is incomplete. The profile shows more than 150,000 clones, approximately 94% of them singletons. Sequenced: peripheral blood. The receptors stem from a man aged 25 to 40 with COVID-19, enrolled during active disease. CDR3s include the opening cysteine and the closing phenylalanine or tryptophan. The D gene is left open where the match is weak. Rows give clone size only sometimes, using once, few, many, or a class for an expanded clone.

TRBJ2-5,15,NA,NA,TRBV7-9,CASSLGGGRQETQYF,TGTGCCAGCAGCTTAGGTGGGGGGAGACAAGAGACCCAGTACTTC
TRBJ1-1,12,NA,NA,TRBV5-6,CASTISNTEAFF,TGTGCCAGCACCATTTCGAACACTGAAGCTTTCTTT
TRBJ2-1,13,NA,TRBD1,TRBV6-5,CASSSDRAGEQFF,TGTGCCAGCAGCTCGGACAGGGCAGGTGAGCAGTTCTTC
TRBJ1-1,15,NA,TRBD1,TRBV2,CASSRTGGEYTEAFF,TGTGCCAGCAGTAGGACAGGGGGGGAGTACACTGAAGCTTTCTTT
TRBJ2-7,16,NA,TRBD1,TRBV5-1,CASSRAPPGQGFEQYF,TGCGCCAGCAGCCGAGCCCCACCGGGACAGGGGTTCGAGCAGTACTTC
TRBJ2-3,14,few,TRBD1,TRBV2,CASNFDRVTDTQYF,TGTGCCAGCAATTTCGACAGGGTAACAGATACGCAGTATTTT
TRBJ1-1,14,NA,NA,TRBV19,CASRGGNMNTEAFF,TGTGCCAGTAGGGGGGGTAACATGAACACTGAAGCTTTCTTT
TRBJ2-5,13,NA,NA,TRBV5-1,CASSWDIQETQYF,TGCGCCAGCAGCTGGGACATTCAAGAGACCCAGTACTTC
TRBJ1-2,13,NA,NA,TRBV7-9,CASSFEAGEGYTF,TGTGCCAGCAGCTTCGAGGCAGGGGAAGGCTACACCTTC
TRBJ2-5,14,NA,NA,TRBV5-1,CASSPGGRQETQYF,TGCGCCAGCAGCCCTGGGGGCAGACAAGAGACCCAGTACTTC
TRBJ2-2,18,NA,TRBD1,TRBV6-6,CASSPGTGGEWDTGELFF,TGTGCCAGCAGTCCCGGGACAGGGGGCGAATGGGACACCGGGGAGCTGTTTTTT
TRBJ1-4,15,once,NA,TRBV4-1,CASSQFPGGREKLFF,TGCGCCAGCAGCCAGTTCCCGGGAGGCAGGGAAAAACTGTTTTTT
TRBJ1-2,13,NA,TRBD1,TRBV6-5,CASRPQGARGYTF,TGTGCCAGCAGGCCACAGGGGGCGCGCGGCTACACCTTC
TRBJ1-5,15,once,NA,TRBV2,CASSENSRSNQPQHF,TGTGCCAGCAGTGAAAACAGTCGTAGCAATCAGCCCCAGCATTTT
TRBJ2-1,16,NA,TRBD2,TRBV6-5,CASSYGTSGGSYEQFF,TGTGCCAGCAGTTACGGGACTAGCGGGGGGTCCTATGAGCAGTTCTTC
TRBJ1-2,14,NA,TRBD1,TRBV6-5,CASSWTGVGYGYTF,TGTGCCAGCAGTTGGACAGGGGTTGGATATGGCTACACCTTC
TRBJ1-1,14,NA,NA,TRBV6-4,CASSRLGANTEAFF,TGTGCCAGCAGTCGTTTAGGGGCGAACACTGAAGCTTTCTTT
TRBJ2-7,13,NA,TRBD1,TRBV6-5,CAIRDSRTYEQYF,TGTGCCATCCGGGACAGCCGAACCTACGAGCAGTACTTC
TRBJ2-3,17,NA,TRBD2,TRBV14,CASSQALAGVTTDTQYF,TGTGCCAGCAGCCAAGCACTAGCGGGGGTTACCACAGATACGCAGTATTTT
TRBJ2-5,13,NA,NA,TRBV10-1,CASSPGQQETQYF,TGCGCCAGCAGCCCAGGACAGCAAGAGACCCAGTACTTC
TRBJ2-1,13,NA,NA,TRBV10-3,CAISDRVYNEQFF,TGTGCCATCAGTGACAGGGTTTACAATGAGCAGTTCTTC
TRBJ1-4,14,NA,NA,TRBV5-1,CASSLYVGGEKLFF,TGCGCCAGCAGCTTGTATGTTGGGGGCGAAAAACTGTTTTTT
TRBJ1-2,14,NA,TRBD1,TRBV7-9,CASKSRTGGDGYTF,TGTGCCAGCAAATCGAGGACAGGGGGTGATGGCTACACCTTC
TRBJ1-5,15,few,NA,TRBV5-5,CASSLKGGSNQPQHF,TGTGCCAGCAGCTTGAAGGGCGGGAGCAATCAGCCCCAGCATTTT
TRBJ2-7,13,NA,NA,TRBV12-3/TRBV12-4,CASSRQAAYEQYF,TGTGCCAGCAGCCGACAGGCAGCTTACGAGCAGTACTTC
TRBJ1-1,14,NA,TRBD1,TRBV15,CATSRGQGRTEAFF,TGTGCCACCAGCCGGGGACAGGGTCGAACTGAAGCTTTCTTT
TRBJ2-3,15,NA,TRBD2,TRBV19,CASSRAGVPTDTQYF,TGTGCCAGTAGCCGAGCGGGGGTTCCCACAGATACGCAGTATTTT
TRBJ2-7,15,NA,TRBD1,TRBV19,CASSIASDRGPEQYF,TGTGCCAGTAGTATAGCTTCCGACAGGGGACCCGAGCAGTACTTC
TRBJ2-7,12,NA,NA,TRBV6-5,CASRRQSYEQYF,TGTGCCAGCAGACGACAATCCTACGAGCAGTACTTC
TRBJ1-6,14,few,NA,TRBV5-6,CASSPAGHGSPLHF,TGTGCCAGCAGCCCGGCAGGGCATGGTTCACCCCTCCACTTT
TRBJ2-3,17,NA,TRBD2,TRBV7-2,CASSLGLAGVLADTQYF,TGTGCCAGCAGCTTAGGACTAGCGGGGGTCCTCGCAGATACGCAGTATTTT
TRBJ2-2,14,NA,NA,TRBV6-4,CASGSSGHTGELFF,TGTGCCAGCGGGAGTAGCGGTCACACCGGGGAGCTGTTTTTT
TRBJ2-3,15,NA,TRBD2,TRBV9,CASSDSGVPPDTQYF,TGTGCCAGCAGCGATAGCGGGGTCCCCCCGGATACGCAGTATTTT
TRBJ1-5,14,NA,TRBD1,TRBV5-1,CASSFTGGNQPQHF,TGCGCCAGCAGCTTTACAGGGGGCAATCAGCCCCAGCATTTT
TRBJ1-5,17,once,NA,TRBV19,CASSIRQGGMGNQPQHF,TGTGCCAGTAGTATTAGGCAGGGTGGGATGGGCAATCAGCCCCAGCATTTT
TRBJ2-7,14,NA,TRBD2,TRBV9,CASSVVAGGSEQYF,TGTGCCAGCAGCGTGGTAGCGGGGGGGAGCGAGCAGTACTTC
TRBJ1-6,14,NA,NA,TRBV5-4,CASSHQQDSSPLHF,TGTGCCAGCAGCCACCAACAGGATAGCTCACCCCTCCACTTT
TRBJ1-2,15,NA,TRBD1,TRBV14,CASSQPGTGSFGYTF,TGTGCCAGCAGCCAACCCGGGACAGGGTCGTTTGGCTACACCTTC
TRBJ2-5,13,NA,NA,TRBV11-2,CASSGTPQETQYF,TGTGCCAGCAGTGGGACACCTCAAGAGACCCAGTACTTC
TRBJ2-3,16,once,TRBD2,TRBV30,CAWSSYRGGSTDTQYF,TGTGCCTGGAGTTCTTACCGGGGGGGTAGCACAGATACGCAGTATTTT
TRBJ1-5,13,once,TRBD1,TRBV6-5,CASRTQGAEPQHF,TGTGCCAGCAGGACACAGGGGGCTGAGCCCCAGCATTTT
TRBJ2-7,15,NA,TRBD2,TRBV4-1,CASSTIAGGQDEQYF,TGCGCCAGCAGCACCATAGCGGGGGGGCAGGACGAGCAGTACTTC
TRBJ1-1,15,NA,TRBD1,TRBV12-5,CASGWTGAVNTEAFF,TGTGCTAGTGGTTGGACAGGGGCGGTGAACACTGAAGCTTTCTTT
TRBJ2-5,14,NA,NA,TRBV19,CASSIGASQETQYF,TGTGCCAGTAGTATAGGGGCATCTCAAGAGACCCAGTACTTC
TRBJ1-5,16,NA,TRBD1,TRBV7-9,CASSPMGGQGNQPQHF,TGTGCCAGCAGCCCTATGGGGGGACAGGGCAATCAGCCCCAGCATTTT
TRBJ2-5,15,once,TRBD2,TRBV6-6,CASSHIAGDQETQYF,TGTGCCAGCAGTCATATAGCGGGCGACCAAGAGACCCAGTACTTC
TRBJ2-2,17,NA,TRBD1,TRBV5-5,CASSLAGGQGNTGELFF,TGTGCCAGCAGCTTGGCTGGGGGACAGGGGAACACCGGGGAGCTGTTTTTT
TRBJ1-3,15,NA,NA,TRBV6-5,CASRGAMGSGNTIYF,TGTGCCAGCAGGGGGGCCATGGGTTCTGGAAACACCATATATTTT
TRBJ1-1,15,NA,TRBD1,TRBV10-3,CAISGGTGLNTEAFF,TGTGCCATCAGTGGGGGGACAGGGCTGAACACTGAAGCTTTCTTT
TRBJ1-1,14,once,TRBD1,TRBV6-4,CASRGTGGRSEAFF,TGTGCCAGCAGAGGGACAGGGGGACGGAGTGAAGCTTTCTTT
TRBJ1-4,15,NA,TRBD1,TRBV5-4,CASSLGTAGHEKLFF,TGTGCCAGCAGCCTAGGGACAGCGGGTCATGAAAAACTGTTTTTT
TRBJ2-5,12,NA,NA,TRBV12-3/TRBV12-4,CASSILQETQYF,TGTGCCAGCAGTATCCTACAAGAGACCCAGTACTTC
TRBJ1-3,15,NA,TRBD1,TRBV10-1,CASSDPKGARNTIYF,TGCGCCAGCAGTGACCCCAAGGGGGCTAGAAACACCATATATTTT
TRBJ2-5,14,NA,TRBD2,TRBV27,CASRTAGGEETQYF,TGTGCCAGCAGAACGGCGGGAGGGGAAGAGACCCAGTACTTC
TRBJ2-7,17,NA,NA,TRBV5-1,CASSLGVGGGGAYEQYF,TGCGCCAGCAGCTTGGGGGTCGGCGGGGGCGGCGCCTACGAGCAGTACTTC
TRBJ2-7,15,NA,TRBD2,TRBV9,CASSPGGPGAYEQYF,TGTGCCAGCAGTCCGGGGGGGCCTGGGGCCTACGAGCAGTACTTC
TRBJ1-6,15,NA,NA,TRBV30,CAWRTAVLSNSPLHF,TGTGCCTGGAGAACAGCGGTGTTAAGTAATTCACCCCTCCACTTT
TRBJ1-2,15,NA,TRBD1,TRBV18,CASSPGDRNVYGYTF,TGTGCCAGCTCACCCGGGGACAGGAACGTCTATGGCTACACCTTC
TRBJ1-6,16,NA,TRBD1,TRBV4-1,CASSQDGTGVNSPLHF,TGCGCCAGCAGCCAAGACGGGACAGGGGTAAATTCACCCCTCCACTTT
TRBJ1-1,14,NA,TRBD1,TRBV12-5,CASGSRGRPAEAFF,TGTGCTAGTGGTAGCAGGGGGCGTCCCGCTGAAGCTTTCTTT